A selection of T cell receptor beta chains follows, all from one sample in a study of T cell repertoires in cytomegalovirus infection. Their cognate antigens are unknown. TCRdb used MiXCR to reprocess the reads, holding one entry per CDR3 protein. The sample lists more than 90,000 distinct CDR3 sequences, over 9.5% occurring once. Material: PBMCs, sequenced either directly or after in vitro stimulation (not recorded which). These receptors all come from a human donor in good health (CMV status not recorded). Some clones in this sample may be carry-over from other donors' samples. CDR3s leave out the opening cysteine and the closing phenylalanine or tryptophan.

V gene: TRBV29-1
CDR3 length: 13
J gene: TRBJ2-2
CDR3 protein: SAGTSGSPTGELF

V gene: TRBV6-1
CDR3 length: 12
J gene: TRBJ2-7
CDR3 protein: ASSRTAPGYEQY

V gene: TRBV6-1
CDR3 length: 12
J gene: TRBJ2-5
CDR3 protein: ASSEAGGIETQY

V gene: TRBV7-2
CDR3 length: 11
J gene: TRBJ2-5
CDR3 protein: ASSTLIQETQY

V gene: TRBV6-2/TRBV6-3
CDR3 length: 13
J gene: TRBJ2-2
CDR3 protein: ASSYYGLFTGELF

V gene: TRBV12-3/TRBV12-4
CDR3 length: 11
J gene: TRBJ2-7
CDR3 protein: ASSRGGDYEQY

V gene: TRBV4-1
CDR3 length: 12
J gene: TRBJ2-5
CDR3 protein: ASSQRTGQETQY

V gene: TRBV2
CDR3 length: 9
J gene: TRBJ1-1
CDR3 protein: ASPGGTEAF

V gene: TRBV3-1
CDR3 length: 10
J gene: TRBJ2-7
CDR3 protein: ASSQENRARH

V gene: TRBV7-2
CDR3 length: 12
J gene: TRBJ2-5
CDR3 protein: ASSFHLAAEVQY

V gene: TRBV7-6
CDR3 length: 12
J gene: TRBJ2-3
CDR3 protein: ASSIRTSFDTQY

V gene: TRBV11-3
CDR3 length: 12
J gene: TRBJ2-5
CDR3 protein: ASSLSPLQETQY

V gene: TRBV7-2
CDR3 length: 15
J gene: TRBJ2-6
CDR3 protein: ASSLVGLSSGANVLT

V gene: TRBV19
CDR3 length: 13
J gene: TRBJ2-2
CDR3 protein: ASSMNRAHTGELF

V gene: TRBV11-3
CDR3 length: 12
J gene: TRBJ1-1
CDR3 protein: ASSSGQGFAEAF

V gene: TRBV24-1
CDR3 length: 12
J gene: TRBJ2-1
CDR3 protein: ATSDLDGHDEQF

V gene: TRBV7-8
CDR3 length: 13
J gene: TRBJ1-1
CDR3 protein: ASSYLTGVVSEAF

V gene: TRBV28
CDR3 length: 10
J gene: TRBJ2-7
CDR3 protein: ASSFPNYEQY

V gene: TRBV7-2
CDR3 length: 13
J gene: TRBJ1-2
CDR3 protein: ASSLTFGGEFAYT

V gene: TRBV11-3
CDR3 length: 13
J gene: TRBJ1-2
CDR3 protein: ASSFQGQGHYGYT

V gene: TRBV19
CDR3 length: 13
J gene: TRBJ2-5
CDR3 protein: ASSSGTLGQETQY

V gene: TRBV20-1
CDR3 length: 12
J gene: TRBJ1-2
CDR3 protein: SAVRQAEGEGYT

V gene: TRBV5-1
CDR3 length: 16
J gene: TRBJ2-1
CDR3 protein: ASSLGTSGRAIPNEQF

V gene: TRBV12-3/TRBV12-4
CDR3 length: 14
J gene: TRBJ2-5
CDR3 protein: ASSLMVGGSRETQY

V gene: TRBV20-1
CDR3 length: 15
J gene: TRBJ2-1
CDR3 protein: SARGFVRDLGNNEQF

V gene: TRBV6-5
CDR3 length: 11
J gene: TRBJ2-3
CDR3 protein: ASRSRPADTQY

V gene: TRBV11-2
CDR3 length: 13
J gene: TRBJ2-3
CDR3 protein: ASNPWEGGADTQY

V gene: TRBV6-6
CDR3 length: 16
J gene: TRBJ1-2
CDR3 protein: ASSYPLRQGQSDYGYT

V gene: TRBV7-8
CDR3 length: 11
J gene: TRBJ2-1
CDR3 protein: ASSLARENEQF

V gene: TRBV12-3/TRBV12-4
CDR3 length: 13
J gene: TRBJ2-5
CDR3 protein: ASSSGRQGGETQY

V gene: TRBV7-6
CDR3 length: 10
J gene: TRBJ1-1
CDR3 protein: ASSLNGIEAF

V gene: TRBV20-1
CDR3 length: 11
J gene: TRBJ1-4
CDR3 protein: SAGGRNNEKLL

V gene: TRBV6-2/TRBV6-3
CDR3 length: 15
J gene: TRBJ2-1
CDR3 protein: ASSYSPGEVIGHEQF

V gene: TRBV20-1
CDR3 length: 12
J gene: TRBJ2-1
CDR3 protein: SASMTAVENEQF

V gene: TRBV6-2/TRBV6-3
CDR3 length: 11
J gene: TRBJ2-7
CDR3 protein: ASKGDRRYEQY

V gene: TRBV7-9
CDR3 length: 14
J gene: TRBJ2-7
CDR3 protein: ASSSPRGSGSTEQY

V gene: TRBV4-1
CDR3 length: 11
J gene: TRBJ1-1
CDR3 protein: ASSYITGDEAF

V gene: TRBV20-1
CDR3 length: 9
J gene: TRBJ1-2
CDR3 protein: SFGGNYGYT

V gene: TRBV12-3/TRBV12-4
CDR3 length: 11
J gene: TRBJ2-3
CDR3 protein: ATGRGQTDTQY

V gene: TRBV7-2
CDR3 length: 14
J gene: TRBJ2-1
CDR3 protein: ASSAHRGAASNEQF

V gene: TRBV4-3
CDR3 length: 14
J gene: TRBJ1-2
CDR3 protein: ASSQDGGDRGYSYT

V gene: TRBV6-1
CDR3 length: 9
J gene: TRBJ1-2
CDR3 protein: ASRWGQERT

V gene: TRBV19
CDR3 length: 13
J gene: TRBJ1-1
CDR3 protein: ASSATGVLNTEAF

V gene: TRBV6-6
CDR3 length: 12
J gene: TRBJ1-1
CDR3 protein: ASSLTGSPTEAF

V gene: TRBV7-9
CDR3 length: 11
J gene: TRBJ2-5
CDR3 protein: ASSVEHQETQY

V gene: TRBV27
CDR3 length: 12
J gene: TRBJ1-6
CDR3 protein: ASSFRGADSPLH

V gene: TRBV28
CDR3 length: 13
J gene: TRBJ1-1
CDR3 protein: ASSSAGTPNTEAF

V gene: TRBV28
CDR3 length: 13
J gene: TRBJ2-1
CDR3 protein: ASSGTSGGYNEQF

V gene: TRBV9
CDR3 length: 12
J gene: TRBJ2-5
CDR3 protein: ASSPRGTGETQY

V gene: TRBV7-6
CDR3 length: 9
J gene: TRBJ2-1
CDR3 protein: ASSPGGVWF

V gene: TRBV12-3/TRBV12-4
CDR3 length: 13
J gene: TRBJ2-1
CDR3 protein: ASSRAGGVGNEQF

V gene: TRBV7-9
CDR3 length: 15
J gene: TRBJ1-1
CDR3 protein: ASSPETGILMNTEAF

V gene: TRBV19
CDR3 length: 10
J gene: TRBJ1-2
CDR3 protein: ASSEFTYGYT

V gene: TRBV20-1
CDR3 length: 10
J gene: TRBJ2-3
CDR3 protein: SKGGTRGTQY

V gene: TRBV7-2
CDR3 length: 11
J gene: TRBJ1-1
CDR3 protein: ASRRTPNTEAF

V gene: TRBV7-2
CDR3 length: 13
J gene: TRBJ2-7
CDR3 protein: ASSYAGTGPTEQY

V gene: TRBV19
CDR3 length: 12
J gene: TRBJ1-6
CDR3 protein: ASSTRQGNSPLH